Below are 29 T cell receptor beta chains sequenced from a single sample in a study of prognosis after radiotherapy for stage I lung cancer. Two rounds of multiplex PCR amplified TCR beta CDR3 from genomic DNA. Initially, in first-round PCR, primers specific to each TRBV and TRBJ gene were used. In TCRdb, the multiplex PCR reads were re-called with MiXCR into one record per CDR3 protein. The table has more than 30,000 distinct CDR3 sequences, around two fifths seen once. The starting material was PBMCs, obtained before or after stereotactic body radiation therapy (not recorded which). These receptors came from a donor at least 50 years old with non-small cell lung cancer.

In its sample, this clonotype was seen a few times. The chain recombines TRBV28 with TRBJ2-1, with D maybe TRBD2 (6 bases). Germline CDR1 is MDHEN and CDR2 is SYDVKM. There are 16 residues in the CDR3. The V and J ends lost 8 bases and 7 bases respectively, with 24 bases between them. The CDR3 nucleotides are TGTGCCAGCTCGCGACCCGGGACTCCTTACCGGAATGAGCAGTTCTTC. Its translation: CASSRPGTPYRNEQFF.

In its sample, this clonotype was seen many times. V gene TRBV5-6 combines with J gene TRBJ2-7; D might be TRBD2 (6 bases). V was shortened by 0 bases and J by 5 bases, with 15 bases between the two germline ends. This CDR3 comprises 15 residues. Per germline, CDR1 SGHDT and CDR2 YYEEEE. The CDR3: CASSLGGGVAHEQYF. The CDR3 DNA reads TGTGCCAGCAGCTTGGGAGGAGGGGTCGCCCACGAGCAGTACTTC.

The rearrangement joins TRBV7-8 to TRBJ2-3; the match to TRBD2 covers 8 bases. Germline CDR1 and CDR2: SGHVS and FQNEAQ. Losses at the gene ends were 3 bases for V and 2 bases for J; bases not matched to a gene: 4. This CDR3 region has 15 residues. CDR3 protein: CASSFLAGPTDTQYF. CDR3 nucleotides: TGTGCCAGCAGCTTTTTAGCGGGACCCACAGATACGCAGTATTTT.

This rearrangement joins TRBV6-2 or TRBV6-3 to TRBJ2-7; D unresolved. CDR1 MNHEY and CDR2 SVGEGT come from the germline V gene. This CDR3 contains 12 residues. Between the trimmed V and J ends, which lost 5 bases and 4 bases, there was a span of 9 bases. The CDR3 sequence is CASSEYGYEQYF. CDR3 nucleotides: TGTGCCAGCAGTGAATACGGGTACGAGCAGTACTTC.

Many counts were recorded for this clonotype. V is TRBV6-1 and J is TRBJ1-1, with D uncertain. Germline V gives CDR1 MNHNS, CDR2 SASEGT. V lost 3 bases, J lost 3 bases, and 8 bases lay in between. This CDR3 has 13 amino acids. CDR3 residues: CASSDGTHTEAFF. The CDR3 nucleotides are TGTGCCAGCAGTGACGGCACCCACACTGAAGCTTTCTTT.

The gene calls are TRBV6-1 and TRBJ1-2; D uncertain. Germline CDR1 MNHNS, CDR2 SASEGT. CDR3 size: 14 residues. Trimming cost V 7 bases and J 14 bases, with 26 bases left between them. The CDR3 protein is CASTLTAVDYGQTF. CDR3 coding DNA: TGTGCCAGCACCTTAACGGCCGTCGACTATGGCCAAACCTTC.

The chain combines TRBV6-1 with TRBJ2-1; unclear D gene. CDR3 length: 14 amino acids. The ends were cut back, 5 bases at V and 9 bases at J, with 17 bases in the middle. The germline gives CDR1 MNHNS, CDR2 SASEGT. CDR3 sequence: CASSRVHSDGEQFF. The DNA for the CDR3 is TGTGCCAGCAGTCGGGTACACTCGGATGGTGAGCAGTTCTTC.

This chain links TRBV6-2 or TRBV6-3 with TRBJ1-2; possibly TRBD1 for D (5 bases). V shed 5 bases and J shed 6 bases, with 13 bases lying between them. The CDR3 is made up of 13 amino acids. Germline V gene data show CDR1 as MNHEY and CDR2 as SVGEGT. Here the CDR3 DNA reads TGTGCCAGCAGTACGGCGGGGCGAGATGGCTACACCTTC. This sequence encodes CASSTAGRDGYTF.

Ten or more counts support this clonotype. The V call is TRBV7-9, the J call TRBJ1-4, with 9 nucleotides matching TRBD1. Germline CDR1 reads SEHNR; CDR2 reads FQNEAQ (reference sequence). The CDR3 extends over 16 amino acids. The V segment lost 5 bases and the J segment 6 bases; nucleotides outside the gene matches: 10. CDR3 region: CASSIRAGQGDEKLFF. In nucleotides, the CDR3 is TGTGCCAGCAGCATTCGCGCGGGACAGGGTGATGAAAAACTGTTTTTT.

The chain carries TRBV7-9 and TRBJ1-2; D might be TRBD1 (6 bases). Looked up from germline, CDR1 is SEHNR and CDR2 is FQNEAQ (reference sequence). V was pared by 5 bases and J by 9 bases, with 22 bases between. This CDR3 contains 15 residues. CDR3 sequence: CASSPRTAHRDSYTF. As DNA, the CDR3 is TGTGCCAGCAGCCCCAGGACAGCTCATAGGGATAGCTACACCTTC.

This clonotype was counted at least ten times. V and J are TRBV20-1 and TRBJ2-2, with TRBD2 matching over 13 bases. Germline assignment: CDR1 DFQATT and CDR2 SNEGSKA (reference sequence). The CDR3 totals 17 residues. Written as DNA, the CDR3 is TGCAATGCCACAGTCAGGACTAGCGGGAGCGTCACCGGGGAGCTGTTTTTT. It codes for CNATVRTSGSVTGELFF.

This clonotype came up many times. V and J are TRBV3-1 and TRBJ2-7; 12 bases are shared with TRBD2. The CDR3 consists of 18 residues. Germline V gene lookup returns CDR1 LGHDT and CDR2 YNNKEL (reference sequence). Unmatched junction bases numbered 10, after V lost 1 base and J lost 3 bases. CDR3 loop: CASSQGLAGASGHYEQYF. Here the CDR3 DNA reads TGTGCCAGCAGCCAAGGACTAGCGGGAGCATCGGGACACTACGAGCAGTACTTC.

In this sample, this clonotype turned up a few times. A much bigger clone sits one base away, suggesting this may be a read error. This sequence joins TRBV20-1 and TRBJ2-2; 14 positions agree with TRBD2. CDR3 length: 18 residues. Germline V CDR1 and CDR2: DFQATT, SNEGSKA (reference sequence). The CDR3 here is CSANGLAGGPRGAGGLFF. The CDR3 DNA reads as TGCAGTGCTAATGGACTAGCGGGGGGCCCCCGCGGGGCCGGGGGGCTGTTTTTT.

This clonotype rates as medium-sized (0.01 to 0.1%). The rearrangement links TRBV5-1 to TRBJ1-1, with a possible D match to TRBD1 (5 bases). The V end lost 4 bases, the J end lost 4 bases, and 20 bases lay between the germline ends. CDR3 length equals 16 residues. The germline gives CDR1 SGHRS, CDR2 YFSETQ. The CDR3, as DNA: TGCGCCAGCAGCCTCGTTTTGGGGGGGTCCGCCACTGAAGCTTTCTTT. It translates to CASSLVLGGSATEAFF.

Ten or more counts support this clonotype. This chain connects TRBV28 to TRBJ1-5; D might be TRBD1 (5 bases). Germline loops: CDR1 MDHEN, CDR2 SYDVKM. Trimming removed 6 bases at V and 2 bases at J, with 14 bases between. The CDR3 length is 15 residues. Here the CDR3 reads CASSSGGGGNQPQHF. CDR3 DNA sequence: TGTGCCAGCAGCTCTGGGGGAGGGGGCAATCAGCCCCAGCATTTT.

This clonotype was observed many times. This chain connects TRBV5-1 to TRBJ2-1, with D hard to call. The germline gives CDR1 SGHRS, CDR2 YFSETQ. There are 13 residues in the CDR3. Trimming left V 6 bases short and J 6 bases short, with 13 bases between. The CDR3 coding sequence is TGCGCCAGCAAGGCTGATCCCTCCAATGAGCAGTTCTTC. Amino acid sequence: CASKADPSNEQFF.

This chain links TRBV11-2 with TRBJ2-7; maybe TRBD1 (6 bases). The ends were cut back, 6 bases at V and 6 bases at J, with 9 bases in the middle. This CDR3 spans 11 amino acids. CDR1 and CDR2 (germline): SGHAT, FQNNGV. The CDR3 sequence is CASSEGGEQYF. CDR3 sequence (DNA): TGTGCCAGCAGTGAAGGGGGCGAGCAGTACTTC.

The chain is built from TRBV6-1 and TRBJ2-5; possibly TRBD1 for D (5 bases). Germline CDR1 reads MNHNS; CDR2 reads SASEGT. V lost 6 bases to trimming and J lost 0 bases, with 11 bases between them. This CDR3 is 14 amino acids long. The CDR3 here is CASRSNRHQETQYF. The CDR3 coding sequence is TGTGCCAGCAGGTCCAACAGGCACCAAGAGACCCAGTACTTC.

This clonotype was found a few times. CDR3 loop: CASSLVQGSKAFF. CDR3 in DNA: TGTGCCAGCAGCTTAGTTCAGGGCAGTAAAGCTTTCTTT. This chain connects TRBV11-2 to TRBJ1-1; possibly TRBD1 for D (5 bases). The CDR3 sequence is 13 residues long. Germline V gives CDR1 SGHAT, CDR2 FQNNGV. With 1 base removed from V and 9 bases from J, the gap between germline ends came to 12 bases.

This clonotype was recorded at least ten times. The chain uses TRBV7-9 and TRBJ2-5; TRBD1 matches 11 bases. Germline V gene data show CDR1 as SEHNR and CDR2 as FQNEAQ (reference sequence). This CDR3 spans 17 amino acids. After removal of 5 bases from V and 1 base from J, the junction contained 9 bases not matched to a gene. For the CDR3, the DNA is TGTGCCAGCAGCCGGACAGGGGGCGGGGCGGTCCAAGAGACCCAGTACTTC. The encoded protein is CASSRTGGGAVQETQYF. The entire variable domain, with the rest obtained from reference TRBV7-9 and TRBJ2-5, is as follows: DTGVSQNPRHKITKRGQNVTFRCDPISEHNRLYWYRQTLGQGPEFLTYFQNEAQLEKSRLLSDRFSAERPKGSFSTLEIQRTEQGDSAMYLCASSRTGGGAVQETQYFGPGTRLLVL.

To note about this clonotype: A read error may produce the germline difference seen at one junction end. The chain carries TRBV12-3 or TRBV12-4 and TRBJ1-5; 12 nucleotides line up with TRBD1. This CDR3 region has 18 residues. The CDR3 here is CAISFAGTGGLSNQPQHF. CDR3 in DNA: TGTGCCATCAGTTTTGCCGGGACAGGGGGCCTTAGCAATCAGCCCCAGCATTTT.

To note about this clonotype: Relative to the germline gene, one junction end is altered; a read error may explain this. This sequence joins TRBV6-9 and TRBJ1-1; 7 bases match TRBD1. CDR1 and CDR2 from the germline V gene are MNHGY and SVAAGI. CDR3 length: 13 amino acids. The CDR3 sequence: CSSSSVRDSPAFF. In DNA, the CDR3 is TGTTCCAGCAGTTCTGTCCGGGACAGTCCAGCTTTCTTT.

In its sample, this clonotype was seen once. This CDR3 reads CASSWGSGGYNEQFF. The DNA of the CDR3 is TGTGCCAGCAGCTGGGGATCTGGCGGATACAATGAGCAGTTCTTC. The chain recombines TRBV11-1 with TRBJ2-1; unclear D gene. Per germline, CDR1 SGHAT and CDR2 FQDESV (reference sequence). The CDR3 loop spans 15 amino acids. V lost 4 bases, J lost 4 bases, and 14 bases lay in between.

As for this clonotype: A far bigger clonotype differs at one base, so this is likely a read error. The chain is built from TRBV6-9 and TRBJ2-2; 7 nucleotides align to TRBD2. The CDR3 is 15 residues long. Unmatched junction bases numbered 7, after V lost 5 bases and J lost 4 bases. Germline CDR1 and CDR2: MNHGY and SVAAGI. CDR3 protein: CASSAEGLVTGELFF. Here the CDR3 DNA reads TGTGCCAGCAGTGCCGAAGGACTAGTCACCGGGGAGCTGTTTTTT.

Ten or more counts support this clonotype. J is TRBJ2-1 and V is TRBV28; D is uncertain. V lost 6 bases and J lost 5, with 11 bases in between. From germline, CDR1 is MDHEN and CDR2 SYDVKM. The CDR3 length is 13 residues. Here the CDR3 DNA reads TGTGCCAGCAGGAGCTTCGGCAACAATGAGCAGTTCTTC. Amino acid sequence: CASRSFGNNEQFF. Using reference TRBV28 and TRBJ2-1 for the parts outside the CDR3, the full variable domain is DVKVTQSSRYLVKRTGEKVFLECVQDMDHENMFWYRQDPGLGLRLIYFSYDVKMKEKGDIPEGYSVSREKKERFSLILESASTNQTSMYLCASRSFGNNEQFFGPGTRLTVL.

This clonotype was seen ten or more times. The chain recombines TRBV6-5 with TRBJ1-5, with 11 bases fitting TRBD1. The CDR3 sequence is 16 residues long. Germline CDR1 reads MNHEY; CDR2 reads SVGAGI. The V and J ends lost 4 bases and 6 bases, in that order; junction bases with no gene match: 8. The CDR3: CASSSNRDRGSQPQHF. The CDR3 bases are TGTGCCAGCAGTTCAAACCGGGACAGGGGGAGTCAGCCCCAGCATTTT.

This clonotype was seen ten or more times. The chain couples TRBV7-2 to TRBJ1-2, with D possibly matching TRBD1 (5 bases). The germline V gene encodes CDR1 SGHTA and CDR2 FQGNSA. This CDR3 has 13 residues. With 4 bases removed from V and 0 bases from J, the gap between germline ends came to 6 bases. CDR3 nucleotides: TGTGCCAGCAGCTCAGGGCCTAACTATGGCTACACCTTC. Its translation is CASSSGPNYGYTF.

This chain links TRBV19 with TRBJ2-7; 9 bases are shared with TRBD1. With V trimmed by 2 bases and J by 4 bases, 6 bases remained unmatched. The germline V gene has CDR1 LNHDA and CDR2 SQIVND (reference sequence). CDR3 length: 15 residues. CDR3 DNA sequence: TGTGCCAGTAGTATATATCTGGACAGGGGATACGAGCAGTACTTC. It yields the protein CASSIYLDRGYEQYF.

This clonotype showed up many times. The chain uses TRBV11-1 and TRBJ2-1, with D perhaps TRBD2 (6 bases). Germline loops: CDR1 SGHAT, CDR2 FQDESV (reference sequence). Trimming took 4 bases from V and 8 from J, leaving 9 bases between them. The CDR3 sequence is 12 residues long. Here the CDR3 reads CASSSTSYEQFF. CDR3 bases: TGTGCCAGCAGCTCGACTAGTTATGAGCAGTTCTTC.